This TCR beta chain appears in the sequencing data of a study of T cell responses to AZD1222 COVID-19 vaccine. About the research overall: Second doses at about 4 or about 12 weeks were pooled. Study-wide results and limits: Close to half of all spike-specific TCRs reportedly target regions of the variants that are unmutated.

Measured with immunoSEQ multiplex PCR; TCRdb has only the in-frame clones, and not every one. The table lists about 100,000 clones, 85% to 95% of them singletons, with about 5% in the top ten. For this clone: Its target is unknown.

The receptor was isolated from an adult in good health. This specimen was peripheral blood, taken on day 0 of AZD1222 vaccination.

The CDR3 DNA reads TGTGCCAGCAGTTCTCATCCCTCTGGGGCCAACGTCCTGACTTTC. Protein: CASSSHPSGANVLTF. The chain joins TRBV6-5 to TRBJ2-6; no reliable D call. The CDR3 sequence is 15 residues long. Germline V lookup: CDR1 MNHEY, CDR2 SVGAGI. The V and J ends lost 4 bases and 0 bases respectively, with 7 bases between them.